This T cell receptor (beta chain) comes out of a study of Siglec-9 on CD8 T cells in melanoma (dated by TCRdb to the late 2010s). In terms of the full investigation: In this study, researchers looked at how Siglec-9 is expressed on CD8+ T cells and what Siglec-9 does to regulate T cells within the melanoma tumor microenvironment. The full study reports these points: According to the report, an effector memory CD8+ T-cell subset that seemed to build up inside melanoma tumors was both marked and regulated by Siglec-9.

Concerning this clone: The antigen it recognizes is unknown. No much larger clone is present one base from it, and per-base qualities are unavailable.

Receptor libraries were prepared by the immunoSEQ multiplex PCR assay. As stored in TCRdb, this immuneACCESS dataset retains in-frame rearrangements with V and J assigned. A fraction of the clones does not appear; measured against another copy, unresolved V genes explain less than half of the discrepancy, and the remainder lacks a known reason. A total of almost 30,000 clones appear in this sample, around three quarters of them only once. Roughly 6% of the sample is held by the ten biggest clonotypes. Between the V and J ends, shortened by 1 base and 8 bases respectively, the junction contains 17 bases. The germline V gene yields SGHVS for CDR1 and FNYEAQ for CDR2. The cysteine opens and the phenylalanine closes a CDR3 of 15 amino acids. The only DNA kept is the CDR3, 45 bases in frame from the first base.

The receptor chain draws on TRBV7-6 and TRBJ1-2; too little of a D gene remains to name it. Sample: Siglec-9- CD8+ T cells sorted from blood. The cell subset or site label corresponds to: CD8 T cells lacking Siglec-9. The receptor was derived from a human donor in good health. The sequenced DNA: TGTGCCAGCAGCTTAGAGGTCTCAGCCTTGCGAGGCTACACCTTC. Translated, it reads CASSLEVSALRGYTF.